This is a list of T cell receptor beta chains from one sample in a study of control samples from healthy donors and cancer patients. The method was immunoSEQ multiplex PCR; TCRdb's version includes in-frame clones alone and lacks a portion of them. The repertoire holds tens of thousands of clones, with roughly 91% as singletons. Sequenced input: PBMCs. These receptors originate from a woman between 45 and 65 years old with colorectal cancer. CDR3s include the opening cysteine and the closing phenylalanine or tryptophan. D genes are given only for firm matches. Clone size, where shown, is once, few, many, or a class for clones that have expanded.

cdr3_nt: TGTGCCAGCCAGGACAGCTTTAATTCACCCCTCCACTTT
cdr3_aa: CASQDSFNSPLHF
j_call: TRBJ1-6
v_call: TRBV7-2
d_call: .
clone_size: .

cdr3_nt: TGTGCCAGTAGACTGGGTAGCTCCTACAATGAGCAGTTCTTC
cdr3_aa: CASRLGSSYNEQFF
j_call: TRBJ2-1
v_call: TRBV19
d_call: .
clone_size: .

cdr3_nt: TGTGCCAGCAGCCAAGATACGGGGGGAGCTTTCTTT
cdr3_aa: CASSQDTGGAFF
j_call: TRBJ1-1
v_call: TRBV4-2
d_call: .
clone_size: once

cdr3_nt: TGTGCCAGCAGCCCAGACAGGGGGGGGTCAGAGACCCAGTACTTC
cdr3_aa: CASSPDRGGSETQYF
j_call: TRBJ2-5
v_call: TRBV7-3
d_call: TRBD1
clone_size: few

cdr3_nt: TGTGCCTGGAGTGTAGACAGACCATATAATGAAAAACTGTTTTTT
cdr3_aa: CAWSVDRPYNEKLFF
j_call: TRBJ1-4
v_call: TRBV30
d_call: .
clone_size: .

cdr3_nt: TGTGCCAGCAGCCCACAGGGTGTCCAGCGGGGGGGCTTCACAGATACGCAGTATTTT
cdr3_aa: CASSPQGVQRGGFTDTQYF
j_call: TRBJ2-3
v_call: TRBV7-9
d_call: TRBD2
clone_size: .

cdr3_nt: TGCGCCAGCAGCCAAGGGGAAGGGGAATTGTTCGACTACACCTTC
cdr3_aa: CASSQGEGELFDYTF
j_call: TRBJ1-2
v_call: TRBV4-3
d_call: .
clone_size: .

cdr3_nt: TGCACCAGCTCGACAGGGAGCTTTGGCTACACCTTC
cdr3_aa: CTSSTGSFGYTF
j_call: TRBJ1-2
v_call: TRBV5-1
d_call: TRBD1
clone_size: .

cdr3_nt: TGTGCCAGCAGTTACGATCGGGATACTAGCACAGATACGCAGTATTTT
cdr3_aa: CASSYDRDTSTDTQYF
j_call: TRBJ2-3
v_call: TRBV6-2/TRBV6-3
d_call: .
clone_size: .

cdr3_nt: TGTGCCAGCAGTACCCTAATGGGGACCGGGGAGCTGTTTTTT
cdr3_aa: CASSTLMGTGELFF
j_call: TRBJ2-2
v_call: TRBV28
d_call: .
clone_size: .

cdr3_nt: TGCAGCGTCGCAACCGGGACAGCTTCAACTAATGAAAAACTGTTTTTT
cdr3_aa: CSVATGTASTNEKLFF
j_call: TRBJ1-4
v_call: TRBV29-1
d_call: TRBD1
clone_size: .

cdr3_nt: TGTGCTAGTGGTTTGGTGCCAGGTGGGAGGCATGGTGAGCAGTTCTTC
cdr3_aa: CASGLVPGGRHGEQFF
j_call: TRBJ2-1
v_call: TRBV12-5
d_call: .
clone_size: few

cdr3_nt: TGTGCCAGCAGCTTAAGGACTAGCGGGGTGGAGACCCAGTACTTC
cdr3_aa: CASSLRTSGVETQYF
j_call: TRBJ2-5
v_call: TRBV7-2
d_call: TRBD2
clone_size: .

cdr3_nt: TGTGCCAGCAGTGTTAAGAGGACAGCTAACTATGGCTACACCTTC
cdr3_aa: CASSVKRTANYGYTF
j_call: TRBJ1-2
v_call: TRBV2
d_call: .
clone_size: .

cdr3_nt: TGTGCCAGCAGCCAACAGAGCACAGATACGCAGTATTTT
cdr3_aa: CASSQQSTDTQYF
j_call: TRBJ2-3
v_call: TRBV5-6
d_call: .
clone_size: .

cdr3_nt: TGTGCCAGCAGCCCCCAGGGAGGTGGAGCAGATACGCAGTATTTT
cdr3_aa: CASSPQGGGADTQYF
j_call: TRBJ2-3
v_call: TRBV7-3
d_call: .
clone_size: .

cdr3_nt: TGTGCCAGCAGCTCGCAGGGGAGTTCAGATACGCAGTATTTT
cdr3_aa: CASSSQGSSDTQYF
j_call: TRBJ2-3
v_call: TRBV5-4
d_call: .
clone_size: .

cdr3_nt: TGTGCCACCAAAGGGAAGGGGGCGAACACTGAAGCTTTCTTT
cdr3_aa: CATKGKGANTEAFF
j_call: TRBJ1-1
v_call: TRBV24-1
d_call: TRBD1
clone_size: .

cdr3_nt: TGTGCCAGCAGTCGTTCGGAAAAACTGTTTTTT
cdr3_aa: CASSRSEKLFF
j_call: TRBJ1-4
v_call: TRBV6-5
d_call: .
clone_size: few

cdr3_nt: TGTGCCGGGGGAGGACAGATTAGCACAGATACGCAGTATTTT
cdr3_aa: CAGGGQISTDTQYF
j_call: TRBJ2-3
v_call: TRBV30
d_call: .
clone_size: .

cdr3_nt: TGTGCCAGCAATCCTCGACCGGACAGGATTTTTGAAAAACTGTTTTTT
cdr3_aa: CASNPRPDRIFEKLFF
j_call: TRBJ1-4
v_call: TRBV2
d_call: TRBD1
clone_size: .

cdr3_nt: TGTGCCAGCAGTCTAGCGTCAGGTACCGGGGAGCTGTTTTTT
cdr3_aa: CASSLASGTGELFF
j_call: TRBJ2-2
v_call: TRBV7-2
d_call: .
clone_size: .

cdr3_nt: TGTGCCAGTAGTCTACGGGACGGGACAGGGAAAGGCTACACCTTC
cdr3_aa: CASSLRDGTGKGYTF
j_call: TRBJ1-2
v_call: TRBV19
d_call: TRBD1
clone_size: .

cdr3_nt: TGTGCCAGCAGCTCAGGAACGGGACACCTCACAGATACGCAGTATTTT
cdr3_aa: CASSSGTGHLTDTQYF
j_call: TRBJ2-3
v_call: TRBV7-3
d_call: .
clone_size: .

cdr3_nt: TGTGCCAGCAGCTTAGTTGGGTTGAACACTGAAGCTTTCTTT
cdr3_aa: CASSLVGLNTEAFF
j_call: TRBJ1-1
v_call: TRBV7-2
d_call: .
clone_size: .

cdr3_nt: TGCGCCAGCAGCCAAGTTCCAGCGGGGGACTATGGCTACACCTTC
cdr3_aa: CASSQVPAGDYGYTF
j_call: TRBJ1-2
v_call: TRBV4-3
d_call: .
clone_size: .

cdr3_nt: TGCGCCAGCAGCCAAGACAGGACGAACACCGGGGAGCTGTTTTTT
cdr3_aa: CASSQDRTNTGELFF
j_call: TRBJ2-2
v_call: TRBV4-3
d_call: .
clone_size: .

cdr3_nt: TGTGCCAGCAGTTACTCCCAGGGCGTTGGGGAGACCCAGTACTTC
cdr3_aa: CASSYSQGVGETQYF
j_call: TRBJ2-5
v_call: TRBV6-6
d_call: .
clone_size: .

cdr3_nt: TGTGCCAGCAGCTTTGGGCCGCAATCTGGGGCCAACGTCCTGACTTTC
cdr3_aa: CASSFGPQSGANVLTF
j_call: TRBJ2-6
v_call: TRBV7-2
d_call: .
clone_size: once

cdr3_nt: TGTGCCAGCAGCTTGGCCCAGGTCAACTATGGCTACACCTTC
cdr3_aa: CASSLAQVNYGYTF
j_call: TRBJ1-2
v_call: TRBV5-5
d_call: .
clone_size: .

cdr3_nt: TGTGCCAGCAGCTTAGTGCAGGGAGGACCTTCGAACACCGGGGAGCTGTTTTTT
cdr3_aa: CASSLVQGGPSNTGELFF
j_call: TRBJ2-2
v_call: TRBV7-6
d_call: .
clone_size: once

cdr3_nt: TGCGCCAGCAGCCAAGATCCCTTCGGACTACTAAGCACAGATACGCAGTATTTT
cdr3_aa: CASSQDPFGLLSTDTQYF
j_call: TRBJ2-3
v_call: TRBV4-1
d_call: .
clone_size: .

cdr3_nt: TGTGCCAGCAGACGACTACCCGGAGACACTGAAGCTTTCTTT
cdr3_aa: CASRRLPGDTEAFF
j_call: TRBJ1-1
v_call: TRBV7-3
d_call: .
clone_size: .

cdr3_nt: TGTGCCAGCAGTTTAGCGGGGGGGCAGCCCCAGCATTTT
cdr3_aa: CASSLAGGQPQHF
j_call: TRBJ1-5
v_call: TRBV12-3/TRBV12-4
d_call: .
clone_size: .

cdr3_nt: TGTGCCAGCAGTTATGGTAGGCGGAGCCAAGAGACCCAGTACTTC
cdr3_aa: CASSYGRRSQETQYF
j_call: TRBJ2-5
v_call: TRBV6-5
d_call: .
clone_size: .